This TCR beta chain was profiled in a study of T-cell reconstitution after alpha-beta-depleted transplantation in children. Germline V CDR1 and CDR2: SGHTA, FQGTGA. This CDR3 contains 14 residues. Trimming took 2 bases from V and 1 from J, leaving 8 bases between them. This clonotype has a handful of counts. Preparation of the TCRbeta library used unique molecular identifiers. TCRdb re-derived calls from the PCR reads in MiXCR, one entry per CDR3 protein. Of 200,000 to 300,000 distinct CDR3 sequences listed, around 12% are singletons. This rearrangement joins TRBV7-3 to TRBJ1-1; a weak D match, TRBD1 (6 bases). Sequencing used PBMCs from the stem cell graft donor, obtained from the stem cell graft. This TCR was recovered from a human donor who donated a stem cell graft to a child with acute lymphoblastic leukemia. The CDR3 reads CASSLPGANTEAFF. CDR3 DNA: TGTGCCAGCAGCTTACCGGGGGCGAACACTGAAGCTTTCTTT.